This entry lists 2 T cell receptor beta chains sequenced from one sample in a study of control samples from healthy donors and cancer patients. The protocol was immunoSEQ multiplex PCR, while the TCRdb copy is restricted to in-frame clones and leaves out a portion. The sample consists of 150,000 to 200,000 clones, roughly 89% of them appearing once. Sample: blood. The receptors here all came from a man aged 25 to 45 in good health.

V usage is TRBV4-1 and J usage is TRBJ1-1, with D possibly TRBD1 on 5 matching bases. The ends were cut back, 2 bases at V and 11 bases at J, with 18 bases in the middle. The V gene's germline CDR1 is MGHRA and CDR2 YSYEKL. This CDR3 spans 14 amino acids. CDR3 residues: CASSQLTSGTGAFF. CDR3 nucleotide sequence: TGCGCCAGCAGCCAACTAACCTCCGGGACCGGGGCTTTCTTT.

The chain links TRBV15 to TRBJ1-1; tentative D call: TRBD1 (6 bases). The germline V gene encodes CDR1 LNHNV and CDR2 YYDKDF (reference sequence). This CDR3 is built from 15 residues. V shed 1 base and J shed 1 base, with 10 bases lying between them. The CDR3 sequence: CATSRATGTNTEAFF. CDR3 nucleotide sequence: TGTGCCACCAGCAGAGCCACAGGGACGAACACTGAAGCTTTCTTT.